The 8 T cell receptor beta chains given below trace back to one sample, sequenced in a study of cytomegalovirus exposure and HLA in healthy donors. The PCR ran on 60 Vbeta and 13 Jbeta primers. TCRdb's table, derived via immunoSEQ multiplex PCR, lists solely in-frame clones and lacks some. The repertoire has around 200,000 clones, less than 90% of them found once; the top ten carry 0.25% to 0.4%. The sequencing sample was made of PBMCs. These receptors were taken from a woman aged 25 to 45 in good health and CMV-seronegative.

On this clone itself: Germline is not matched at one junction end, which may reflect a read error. The CDR3 coding sequence is TGTGCCAGCAGTGAAGCGCCCTGGCTAGCGGGGGGTGACTTC. It specifies CASSEAPWLAGGDF. The chain employs TRBV2 and TRBJ2-5; 11 nucleotides match TRBD2. CDR1 is SNHLY and CDR2 is FYNNEI in the germline V gene. This CDR3 contains 14 residues.

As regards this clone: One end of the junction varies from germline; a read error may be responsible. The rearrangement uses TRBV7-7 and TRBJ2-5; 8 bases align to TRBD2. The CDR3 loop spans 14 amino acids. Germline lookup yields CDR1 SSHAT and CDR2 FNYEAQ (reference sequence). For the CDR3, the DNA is TGTGCTAGCAGCTTAGCAGCGGGAGATGAGACCCAGTACTTC. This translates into CASSLAAGDETQYF.

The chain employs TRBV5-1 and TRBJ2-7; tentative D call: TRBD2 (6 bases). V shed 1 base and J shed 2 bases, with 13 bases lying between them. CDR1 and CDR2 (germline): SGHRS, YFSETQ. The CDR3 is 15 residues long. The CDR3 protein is CASSLISGSTYEQYF. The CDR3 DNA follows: TGCGCCAGCAGCTTGATCTCCGGGAGCACCTACGAGCAGTACTTC.

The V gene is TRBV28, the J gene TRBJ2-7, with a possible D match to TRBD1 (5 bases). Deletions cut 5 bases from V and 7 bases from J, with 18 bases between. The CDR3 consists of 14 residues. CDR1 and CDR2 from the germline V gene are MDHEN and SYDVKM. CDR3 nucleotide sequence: TGTGCCAGCAGTCAGAATCCAGGGTTGAGAGAGCAGTACTTC. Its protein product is CASSQNPGLREQYF.

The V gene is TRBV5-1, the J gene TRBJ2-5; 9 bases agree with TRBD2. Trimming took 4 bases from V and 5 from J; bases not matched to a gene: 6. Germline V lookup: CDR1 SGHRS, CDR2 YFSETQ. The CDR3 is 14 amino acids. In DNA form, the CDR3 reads TGCGCCAGCAGCATGGGACTAGCAGGGGAGACCCAGTACTTC. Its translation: CASSMGLAGETQYF.

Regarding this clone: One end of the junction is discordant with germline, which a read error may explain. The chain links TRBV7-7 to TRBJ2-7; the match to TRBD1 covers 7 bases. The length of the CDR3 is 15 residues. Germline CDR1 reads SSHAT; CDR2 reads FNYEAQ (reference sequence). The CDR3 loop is CASSIRQGPGYEQYF. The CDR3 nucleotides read TGTGCTAGCAGCATTAGACAGGGACCCGGTTACGAGCAGTACTTC.

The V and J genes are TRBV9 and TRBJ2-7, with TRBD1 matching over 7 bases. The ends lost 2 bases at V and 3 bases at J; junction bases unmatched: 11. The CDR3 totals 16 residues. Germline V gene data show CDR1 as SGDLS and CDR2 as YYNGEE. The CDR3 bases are TGTGCCAGCAGCGTCCGGGACAGAGAATTAAACTACGAGCAGTACTTC. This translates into CASSVRDRELNYEQYF.

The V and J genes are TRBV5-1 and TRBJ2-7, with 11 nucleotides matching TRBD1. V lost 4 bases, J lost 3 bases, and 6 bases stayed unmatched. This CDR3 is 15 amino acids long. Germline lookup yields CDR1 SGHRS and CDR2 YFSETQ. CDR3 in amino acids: CASSILGTGGYEQYF. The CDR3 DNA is TGCGCCAGCAGCATACTCGGGACAGGGGGCTACGAGCAGTACTTC. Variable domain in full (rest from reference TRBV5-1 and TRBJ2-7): KAGVTQTPRYLIKTRGQQVTLSCSPISGHRSVSWYQQTPGQGLQFLFEYFSETQRNKGNFPGRFSGRQFSNSRSEMNVSTLELGDSALYLCASSILGTGGYEQYFGPGTRLTVT.